This T cell receptor beta chain comes out of a study of blood T cell repertoires in COVID-19. This CDR3 spans 16 amino acids. The germline V gene encodes CDR1 SNHLY and CDR2 FYNNEI. The germline V and J ends were trimmed by 4 bases and 4 bases, with 16 bases remaining between them. Original processing methods: Amplification from reference gene primers served as the basis for estimated nucleated cell counts. TCRdb's copy holds only in-frame clones and misses some; the assay was immunoSEQ multiplex PCR. The V and J calls and the clone size are those of that table, but D and trimming were determined from the DNA. Seen here are about 370,000 clones, roughly nine tenths observed once, and the top ten hold about 3%.

This chain uses TRBV2 with TRBJ2-2; no firm D call. This clonotype was sampled from a woman aged 25 to 39 with COVID-19, enrolled during active disease. The sequenced sample was peripheral blood. The CDR3 DNA reads as TGTGCCAGCAGTGGCCCTTACAGTTCCCTCACCGGGGAGCTGTTTTTT. As protein: CASSGPYSSLTGELFF.